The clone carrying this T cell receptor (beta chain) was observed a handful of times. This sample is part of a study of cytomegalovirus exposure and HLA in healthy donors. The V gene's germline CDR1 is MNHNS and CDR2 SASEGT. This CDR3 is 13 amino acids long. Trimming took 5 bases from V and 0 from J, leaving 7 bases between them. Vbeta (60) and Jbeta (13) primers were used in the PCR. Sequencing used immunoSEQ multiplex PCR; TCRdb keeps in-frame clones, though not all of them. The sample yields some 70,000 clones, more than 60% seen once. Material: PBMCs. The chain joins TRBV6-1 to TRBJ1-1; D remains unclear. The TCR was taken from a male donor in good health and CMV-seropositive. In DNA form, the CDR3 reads TGTGCCAGCAGTTATTATATGAACACTGAAGCTTTCTTT. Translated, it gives CASSYYMNTEAFF.